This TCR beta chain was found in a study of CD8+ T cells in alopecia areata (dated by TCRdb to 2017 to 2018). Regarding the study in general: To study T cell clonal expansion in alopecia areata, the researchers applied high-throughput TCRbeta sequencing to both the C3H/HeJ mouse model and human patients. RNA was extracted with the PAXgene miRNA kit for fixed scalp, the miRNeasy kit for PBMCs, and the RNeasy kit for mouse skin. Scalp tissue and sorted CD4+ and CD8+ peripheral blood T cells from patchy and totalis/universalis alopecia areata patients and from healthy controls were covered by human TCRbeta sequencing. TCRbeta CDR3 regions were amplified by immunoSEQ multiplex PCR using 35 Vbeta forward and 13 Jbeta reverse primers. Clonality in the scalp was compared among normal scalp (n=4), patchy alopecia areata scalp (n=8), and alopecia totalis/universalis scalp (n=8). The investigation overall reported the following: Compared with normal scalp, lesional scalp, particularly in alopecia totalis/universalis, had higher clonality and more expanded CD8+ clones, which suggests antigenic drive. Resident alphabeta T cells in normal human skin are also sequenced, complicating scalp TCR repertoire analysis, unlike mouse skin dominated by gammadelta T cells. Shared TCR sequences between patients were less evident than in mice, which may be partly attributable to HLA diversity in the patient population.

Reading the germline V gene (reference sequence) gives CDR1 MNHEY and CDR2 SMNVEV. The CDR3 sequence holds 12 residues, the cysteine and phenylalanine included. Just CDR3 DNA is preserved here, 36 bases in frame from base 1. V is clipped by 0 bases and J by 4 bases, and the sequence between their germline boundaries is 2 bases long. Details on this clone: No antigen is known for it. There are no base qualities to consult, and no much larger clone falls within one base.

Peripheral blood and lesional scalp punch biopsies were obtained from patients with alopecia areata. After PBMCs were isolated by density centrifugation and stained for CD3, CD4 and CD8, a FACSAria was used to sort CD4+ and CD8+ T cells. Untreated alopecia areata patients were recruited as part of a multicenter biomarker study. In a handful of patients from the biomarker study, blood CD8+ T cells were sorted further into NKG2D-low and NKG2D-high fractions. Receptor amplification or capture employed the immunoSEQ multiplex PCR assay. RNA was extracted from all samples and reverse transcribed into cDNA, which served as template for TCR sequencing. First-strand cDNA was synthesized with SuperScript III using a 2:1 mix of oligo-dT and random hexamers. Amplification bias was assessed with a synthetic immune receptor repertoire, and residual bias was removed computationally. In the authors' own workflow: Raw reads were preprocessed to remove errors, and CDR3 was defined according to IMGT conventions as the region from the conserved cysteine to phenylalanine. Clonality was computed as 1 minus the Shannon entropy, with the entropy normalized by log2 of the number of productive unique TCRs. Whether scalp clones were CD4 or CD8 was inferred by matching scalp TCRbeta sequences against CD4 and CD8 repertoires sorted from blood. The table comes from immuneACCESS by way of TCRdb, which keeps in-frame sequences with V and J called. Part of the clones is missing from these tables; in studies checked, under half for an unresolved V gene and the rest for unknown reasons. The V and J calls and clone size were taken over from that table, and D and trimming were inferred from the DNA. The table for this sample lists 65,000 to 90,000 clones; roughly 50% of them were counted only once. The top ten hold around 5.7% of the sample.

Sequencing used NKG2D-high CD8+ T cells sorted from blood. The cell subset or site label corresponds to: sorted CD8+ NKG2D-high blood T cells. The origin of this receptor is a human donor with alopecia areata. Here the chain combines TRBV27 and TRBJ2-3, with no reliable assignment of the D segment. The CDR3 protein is CASSLSPDTQYF. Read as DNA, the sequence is TGTGCCAGCAGTTTATCTCCAGATACGCAGTATTTT.